This TCR beta chain is from a study of blood T cell repertoires in COVID-19. Overall study context: T cells, B-cell-depleted T cells, or PBMCs supplied cDNA or gDNA.

The authors' processing: Estimated nucleated cell counts came from reference gene primer amplification. Profiled with immunoSEQ multiplex PCR; TCRdb holds only in-frame clones, not every one. Clone size and V and J calls were adopted from that table, with D and trimming inferred from the DNA. Of more than 200,000 clones listed, around four fifths are singletons. This CDR3 is 15 amino acids long. V lost 6 bases and J lost 0; bases outside the gene matches: 2. Per the germline V gene, CDR1 is WNHNN and CDR2 is SYGVQD (reference sequence). This receptor was identified in a woman in her forties or fifties with acute or convalescent COVID-19. The chain uses TRBV10-1 and TRBJ2-3; 11 bases are shared with TRBD2. What was sequenced was peripheral blood. The CDR3 DNA sequence: TGCGCCAGCAGCAGACTAGCGGGGAGCACAGATACGCAGTATTTT. It is translated as CASSRLAGSTDTQYF.